These 9 T cell receptor beta chains were all obtained from the same sample, sequenced in a study of STAT5B mutations in CD4+ large granular lymphocyte leukemia. Using immunoSEQ multiplex PCR, the repertoire was profiled, and TCRdb retains in-frame clones only, with some absent. The table lists tens of thousands of clones, about four fifths of them singletons, with under 0.4% in the top ten. The sample was CD4+ T cells from blood buffy coats. Receptors originate from a human donor in good health.

The CDR3 nucleotides read TGTGCCAGCAGCCAAGGACTAGCGAGCGAGACAGATACGCAGTATTTT. It is translated as CASSQGLASETDTQYF. The chain joins TRBV11-3 to TRBJ2-3, with 9 nucleotides matching TRBD2. The germline CDR1 and CDR2 sequences are SGHNT and YENEEA. This CDR3 spans 16 amino acids. J was trimmed by 3 bases and V by 5 bases; bases with no gene match: 9.

V usage is TRBV6-1 and J usage is TRBJ2-2; no clear D gene. Germline V gene sequence: CDR1 MNHNS, CDR2 SASEGT. V lost 8 bases and J 15 bases, leaving 19 bases between the germline ends. This CDR3 is 12 amino acids long. Written as DNA, the CDR3 is TGTGCCAGCGCCAGCGACCACCTTCAGGTGTTTTTT. It specifies CASASDHLQVFF.

This chain connects TRBV4-2 to TRBJ2-7; 12 bases match TRBD2. Germline V lookup: CDR1 LGHNA, CDR2 YNFKEQ. The CDR3 length is 16 residues. The V and J ends lost 0 bases and 4 bases, in that order; junction bases with no gene match: 4. The CDR3, as DNA: TGTGCCAGCAGCCAAGACTCTAGCGGGAGGGCTTACGAGCAGTACTTC. Translation: CASSQDSSGRAYEQYF.

The genes are TRBV2 and TRBJ1-2; 11 bases line up with TRBD1. Germline V gene sequence: CDR1 SNHLY, CDR2 FYNNEI. J lost 4 bases, V lost 10 bases, and 5 bases had no gene match. The CDR3 totals 13 residues. The chain's CDR3 is CAIRTGGSYGYTF. In DNA form, the CDR3 reads TGTGCCATTCGGACAGGGGGCAGCTATGGCTACACCTTC.

Note on this clone: The sample holds other DNA sequences that translate to the same CDR3. The V and J genes are TRBV30 and TRBJ1-5; 8 nucleotides match TRBD1. With 0 bases clipped from V and 5 bases from J, the junction kept 0 bases outside the gene matches. Germline V CDR1 and CDR2: GTSNPN, SVGIG (reference sequence). The CDR3 length is 13 residues. CDR3 nucleotide sequence: TGTGCCTGGAGTGTACAGGGGGATCAGCCCCAGCATTTT. This codes for CAWSVQGDQPQHF.

The chain links TRBV7-9 to TRBJ2-7; D perhaps matches TRBD1 (6 bases). The CDR3 totals 13 residues. CDR1 is SEHNR and CDR2 is FQNEAQ in the germline V gene (reference sequence). V lost 2 bases, J lost 6 bases, and 11 bases lay in between. The CDR3 loop is CASSLKGRGEQYF. The CDR3 nucleotides are TGTGCCAGCAGCTTAAAAGGCAGGGGCGAGCAGTACTTC.

The genes are TRBV7-9 and TRBJ2-5, with TRBD1 identical over 8 bases. The CDR3 sequence is 18 residues long. CDR1 is SEHNR, CDR2 FQNEAQ, per germline (reference sequence). The ends lost 7 bases at V and 5 bases at J; junction bases unmatched: 21. CDR3: CASTVEFGVSGGEETQYF. The DNA for the CDR3 is TGTGCCAGCACTGTTGAATTTGGTGTTTCAGGGGGCGAGGAGACCCAGTACTTC.

This sequence joins TRBV9 and TRBJ2-1; 10 positions agree with TRBD1. Germline V gene data show CDR1 as SGDLS and CDR2 as YYNGEE. This CDR3 contains 15 residues. V lost 0 bases, J lost 5 bases, and 2 bases stayed unmatched. In DNA, the CDR3 is TGTGCCAGCAGCGTAGGTGGGACAGGGGACAATGAGCAGTTCTTC. This sequence encodes CASSVGGTGDNEQFF.

V is TRBV14 and J is TRBJ2-1, with a weak D call TRBD1 (6 bases). Germline V gene lookup returns CDR1 SGHDN and CDR2 FVKESK. CDR3 size: 12 residues. V was pared by 1 base and J by 10 bases, with 8 bases between. CDR3 loop: CASSQARGEQFF. For the CDR3, the DNA is TGTGCCAGCAGCCAAGCCAGGGGCGAGCAGTTCTTC.